The following is a T cell receptor beta chain sequence with its context. 5'RACE, which relied on constant-segment primers, yielded TCR alpha and TCR beta cDNA libraries carrying sample barcodes and UMIs. TCRdb fed the 5' RACE reads into MiXCR, producing one record per CDR3 protein. The profile shows about 110,000 distinct CDR3 sequences, about a fifth of them singletons. This sample is drawn from a study of T-cell memory formation after mild COVID-19. Study overall: Largely donor-specific TCR clusters were found.

The CDR3 runs 16 residues. Germline CDR1 SGHKS, CDR2 YYEKEE (reference sequence). After removal of 3 bases from V and 0 bases from J, the junction contained 4 bases not matched to a gene. The specimen was PBMCs or a T cell subset sorted from them (not recorded which). The V call is TRBV5-5, the J call TRBJ2-1; 9 bases fit TRBD1. The TCR comes from a man between 18 and 29 years old who had mild COVID-19 (a few samples of this study predate the infection). Cell type and time point are not known. This chain's CDR3 is CASSSGTGSSYNEQFF. The CDR3 bases are TGTGCCAGCAGCTCTGGGACAGGGAGCTCCTACAATGAGCAGTTCTTC.